This T cell receptor (beta chain) came from a study of PD-L1 blockade in urothelial cancer. For the study at large: About 90% of the 29 patients were males with bladder-origin urothelial cancer.

Per germline, CDR1 SNHLY and CDR2 FYNNEI. Trimming shortened V by 7 bases and J by 4 bases, and 16 bases separated the two germline ends. The CDR3 extends over 14 amino acids. The time point is: pretreatment peripheral blood. Patients presented with locally advanced or metastatic urothelial carcinoma. There were between 1 and 8 samples from each patient, taken pretreatment and on-treatment. The templates were synthetic TCR analogs, and they were spiked into each PCR. Sequencing used immunoSEQ multiplex PCR; TCRdb keeps in-frame clones, though not all of them. In the table there are tens of thousands of clones, 65% to 90% of which are singletons.

The source was PBMCs, collected around atezolizumab (anti-PD-L1) treatment. The chain links TRBV2 to TRBJ1-2; D is perhaps TRBD1 (5 bases). The receptor was derived from a man aged 55-75 years with urothelial cancer. Written as DNA, the CDR3 is TGTGCCAGCACCCGACAGTTCGCCACCTATGGCTACACCTTC. Translated, it gives CASTRQFATYGYTF.